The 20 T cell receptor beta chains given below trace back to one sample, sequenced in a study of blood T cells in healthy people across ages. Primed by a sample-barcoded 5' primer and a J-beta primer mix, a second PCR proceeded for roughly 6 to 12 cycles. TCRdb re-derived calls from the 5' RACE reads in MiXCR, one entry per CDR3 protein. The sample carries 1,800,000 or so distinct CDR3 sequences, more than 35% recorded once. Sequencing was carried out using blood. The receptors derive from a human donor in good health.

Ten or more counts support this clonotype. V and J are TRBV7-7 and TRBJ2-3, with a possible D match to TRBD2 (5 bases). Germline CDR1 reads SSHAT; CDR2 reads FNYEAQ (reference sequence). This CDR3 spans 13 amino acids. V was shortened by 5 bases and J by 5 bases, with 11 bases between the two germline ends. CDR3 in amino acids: CASSPAEGDTQYF. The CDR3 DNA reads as TGTGCCAGCAGCCCCGCTGAGGGAGATACGCAGTATTTT.

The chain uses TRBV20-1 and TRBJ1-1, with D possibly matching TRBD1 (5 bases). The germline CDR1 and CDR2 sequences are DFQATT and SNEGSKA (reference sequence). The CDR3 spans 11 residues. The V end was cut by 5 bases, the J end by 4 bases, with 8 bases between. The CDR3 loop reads CSAYRSTEAFF. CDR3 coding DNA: TGCAGTGCTTACAGGAGCACTGAAGCTTTCTTT.

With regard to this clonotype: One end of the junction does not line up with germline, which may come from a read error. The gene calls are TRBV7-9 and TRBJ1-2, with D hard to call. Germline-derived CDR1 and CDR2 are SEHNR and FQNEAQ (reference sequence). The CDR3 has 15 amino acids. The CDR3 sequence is CASSLGDTLNYGCTF. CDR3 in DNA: TGTGCCAGCAGCTTAGGAGACACACTTAACTATGGCTGCACCTTC.

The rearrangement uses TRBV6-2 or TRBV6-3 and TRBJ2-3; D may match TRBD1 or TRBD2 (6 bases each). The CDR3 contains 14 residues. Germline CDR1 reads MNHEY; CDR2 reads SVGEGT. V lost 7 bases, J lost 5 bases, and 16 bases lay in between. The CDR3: CASTPTGARDTQYF. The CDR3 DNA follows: TGTGCCAGCACTCCCACGGGGGCGAGAGATACGCAGTATTTT.

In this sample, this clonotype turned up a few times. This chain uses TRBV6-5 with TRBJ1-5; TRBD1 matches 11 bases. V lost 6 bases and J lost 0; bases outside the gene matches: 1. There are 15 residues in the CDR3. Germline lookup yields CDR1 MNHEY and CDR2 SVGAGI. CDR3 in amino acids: CASRGTGGSNQPQHF. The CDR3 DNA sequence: TGTGCCAGCAGGGGGACAGGGGGTAGCAATCAGCCCCAGCATTTT.

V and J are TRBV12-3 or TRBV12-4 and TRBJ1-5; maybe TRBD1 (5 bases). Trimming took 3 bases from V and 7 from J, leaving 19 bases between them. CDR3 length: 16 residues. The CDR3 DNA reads TGTGCCAGCAGTTTTGCCTTCGGCGGCGGGGGGCAGCCCCAGCATTTT. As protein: CASSFAFGGGGQPQHF.

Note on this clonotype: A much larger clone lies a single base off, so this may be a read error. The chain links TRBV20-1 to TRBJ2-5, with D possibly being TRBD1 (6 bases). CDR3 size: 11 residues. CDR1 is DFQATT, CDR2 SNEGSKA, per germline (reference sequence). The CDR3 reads CRARGGETQYF. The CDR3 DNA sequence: TGCAGGGCTAGAGGGGGAGAGACCCAGTACTTC.

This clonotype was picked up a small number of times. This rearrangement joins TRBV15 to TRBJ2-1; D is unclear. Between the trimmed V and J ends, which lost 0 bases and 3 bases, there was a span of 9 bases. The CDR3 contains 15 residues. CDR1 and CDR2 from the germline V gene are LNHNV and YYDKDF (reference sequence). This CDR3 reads CATSRDIRSYNEQFF. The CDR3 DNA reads TGTGCCACCAGCAGAGATATACGTAGCTACAATGAGCAGTTCTTC.

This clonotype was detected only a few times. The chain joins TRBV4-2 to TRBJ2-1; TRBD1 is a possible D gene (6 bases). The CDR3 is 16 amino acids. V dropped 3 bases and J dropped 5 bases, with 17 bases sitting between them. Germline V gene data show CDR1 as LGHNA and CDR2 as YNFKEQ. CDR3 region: CASSQGSGKGDNEQFF. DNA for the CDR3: TGTGCCAGCAGCCAGGGGTCGGGGAAGGGGGACAATGAGCAGTTCTTC.

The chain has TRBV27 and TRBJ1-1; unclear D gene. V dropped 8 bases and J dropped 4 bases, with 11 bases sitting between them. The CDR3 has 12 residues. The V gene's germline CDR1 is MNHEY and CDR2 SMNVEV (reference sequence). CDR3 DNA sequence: TGTGCCAGCGCCCGGGGAGGCACTGAAGCTTTCTTT. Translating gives CASARGGTEAFF.

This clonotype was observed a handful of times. The CDR3 reads CSAWRGNQPQHF. The CDR3 bases are TGCAGTGCTTGGCGGGGTAATCAGCCCCAGCATTTT. The chain carries TRBV20-1 and TRBJ1-5; D is undetermined. The germline gives CDR1 DFQATT, CDR2 SNEGSKA (reference sequence). The V and J ends lost 5 bases and 4 bases respectively, with 9 bases between them. CDR3 length: 12 residues.

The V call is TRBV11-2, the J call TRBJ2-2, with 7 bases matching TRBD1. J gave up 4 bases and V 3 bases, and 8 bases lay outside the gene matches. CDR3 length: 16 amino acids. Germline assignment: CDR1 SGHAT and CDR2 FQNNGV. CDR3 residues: CASSFAGQDLTGELFF. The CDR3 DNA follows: TGTGCCAGCAGCTTCGCAGGACAGGACCTCACCGGGGAGCTGTTTTTT. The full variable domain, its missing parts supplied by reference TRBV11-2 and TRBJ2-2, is EAGVAQSPRYKIIEKRQSVAFWCNPISGHATLYWYQQILGQGPKLLIQFQNNGVVDDSQLPKDRFSAERLKGVDSTLKIQPAKLEDSAVYLCASSFAGQDLTGELFFGEGSRLTVL.

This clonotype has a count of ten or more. The CDR3 DNA reads TGTGCCAGCTCACCCACCGGGACACGGCCGGATGGGCAGTACTTC. Its protein product is CASSPTGTRPDGQYF. The chain carries TRBV18 and TRBJ2-7; D perhaps matches TRBD1 (6 bases). Between the trimmed V and J ends, which lost 3 bases and 9 bases, there was a span of 21 bases. This CDR3 has 15 residues. Germline loops: CDR1 KGHSH, CDR2 LQKENI.

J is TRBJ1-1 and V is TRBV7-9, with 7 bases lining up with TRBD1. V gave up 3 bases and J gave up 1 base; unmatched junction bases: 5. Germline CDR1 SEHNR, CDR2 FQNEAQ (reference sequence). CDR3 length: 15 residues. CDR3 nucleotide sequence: TGTGCCAGCAGCTTGGGGACAGCCAGGAACACTGAAGCTTTCTTT. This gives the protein CASSLGTARNTEAFF.

The CDR3, as DNA: TGTGCCAGCAACCGAGGGGAAAGATTTGAAGCTTTCTTT. Translation: CASNRGERFEAFF. The chain recombines TRBV7-9 with TRBJ1-1, with D perhaps TRBD1 (5 bases). Trimming cost V 7 bases and J 7 bases, with 16 bases left between them. Germline V gene sequence: CDR1 SEHNR, CDR2 FQNEAQ (reference sequence). The CDR3 has 13 residues.

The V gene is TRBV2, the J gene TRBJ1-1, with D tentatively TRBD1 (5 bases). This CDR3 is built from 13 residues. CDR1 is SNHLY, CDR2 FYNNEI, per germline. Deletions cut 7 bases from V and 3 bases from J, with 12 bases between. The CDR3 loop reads CASNWGGDTEAFF. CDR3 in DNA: TGTGCCAGCAACTGGGGGGGGGACACTGAAGCTTTCTTT.

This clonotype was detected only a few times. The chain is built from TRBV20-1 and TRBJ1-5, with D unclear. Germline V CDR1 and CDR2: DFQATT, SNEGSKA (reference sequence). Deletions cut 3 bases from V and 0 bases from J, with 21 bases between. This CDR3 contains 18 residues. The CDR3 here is CSASSYKEDDYSNQPQHF. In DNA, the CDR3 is TGCAGTGCTAGTTCCTATAAAGAGGACGATTATAGCAATCAGCCCCAGCATTTT.

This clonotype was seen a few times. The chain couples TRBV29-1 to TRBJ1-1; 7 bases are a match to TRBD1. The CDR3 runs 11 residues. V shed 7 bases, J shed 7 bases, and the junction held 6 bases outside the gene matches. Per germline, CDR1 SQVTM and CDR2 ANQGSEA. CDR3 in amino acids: CSASQGDEAFF. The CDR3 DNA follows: TGCAGCGCGTCCCAGGGGGATGAAGCTTTCTTT.

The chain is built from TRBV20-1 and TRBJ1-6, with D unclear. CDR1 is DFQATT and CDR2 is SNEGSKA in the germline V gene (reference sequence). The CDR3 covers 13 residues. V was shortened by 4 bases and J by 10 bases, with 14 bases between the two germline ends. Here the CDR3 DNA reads TGCAGTGCTATTCGAACCGCGACCTCACCCCTCCACTTT. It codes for CSAIRTATSPLHF.

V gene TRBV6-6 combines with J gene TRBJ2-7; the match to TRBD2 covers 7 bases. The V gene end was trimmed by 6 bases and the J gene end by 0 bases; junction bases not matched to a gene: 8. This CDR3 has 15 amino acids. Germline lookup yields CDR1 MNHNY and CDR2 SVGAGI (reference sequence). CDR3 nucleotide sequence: TGTGCCAGCAGCCAAATTACTAGCGCCTCCTACGAGCAGTACTTC. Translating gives CASSQITSASYEQYF.